This paragraph covers one T cell receptor beta chain sequence. The sample comes from a study of blood T cell repertoires in COVID-19. Original processing methods: Estimation of nucleated cell counts was performed using reference gene primer amplification. Assay used: immunoSEQ multiplex PCR; TCRdb lists only in-frame clones, some missing. V and J calls and clone size come straight from that table; D and trimming were deduced from the DNA. The data show approximately 290,000 clones, more than 80% seen once. After removal of 6 bases from V and 8 bases from J, the junction contained 8 bases not matched to a gene. The CDR3 extends over 15 amino acids. Looked up from germline, CDR1 is SGHTA and CDR2 is FQGNSA.

The sample comprised PBMCs or T cells enriched from blood (not recorded which). The TCR was taken from a woman in her thirties who had recovered from COVID-19. This sequence joins TRBV7-2 and TRBJ2-2; 11 bases are shared with TRBD2. CDR3 coding DNA: TGTGCCAGCAGATCCACTAGCGGGAGTCGTGGGGAGCTGTTTTTT. Residues: CASRSTSGSRGELFF.